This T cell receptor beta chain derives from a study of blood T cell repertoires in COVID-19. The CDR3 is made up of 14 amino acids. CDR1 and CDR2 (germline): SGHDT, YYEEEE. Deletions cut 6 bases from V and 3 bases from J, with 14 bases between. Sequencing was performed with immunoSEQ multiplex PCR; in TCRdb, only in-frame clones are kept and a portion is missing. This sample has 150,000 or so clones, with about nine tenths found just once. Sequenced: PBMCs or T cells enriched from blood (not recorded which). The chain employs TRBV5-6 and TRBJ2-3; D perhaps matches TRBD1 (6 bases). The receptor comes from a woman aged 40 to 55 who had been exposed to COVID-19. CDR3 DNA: TGTGCCAGCAACAGGGTCGAGGGTACAGATACGCAGTATTTT. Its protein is CASNRVEGTDTQYF.